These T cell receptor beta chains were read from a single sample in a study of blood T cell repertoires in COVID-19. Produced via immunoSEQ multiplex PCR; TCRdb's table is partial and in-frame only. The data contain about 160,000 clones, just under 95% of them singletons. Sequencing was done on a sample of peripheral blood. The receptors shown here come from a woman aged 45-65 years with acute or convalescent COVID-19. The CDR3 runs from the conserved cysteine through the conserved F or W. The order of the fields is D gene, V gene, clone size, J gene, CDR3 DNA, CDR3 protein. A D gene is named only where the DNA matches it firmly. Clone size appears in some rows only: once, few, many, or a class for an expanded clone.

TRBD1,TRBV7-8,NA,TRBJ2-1,TGTGCCAGCAGCTTAGTTTCCGGGACAGGGGTCTATGAGCAGTTCTTC,CASSLVSGTGVYEQFF
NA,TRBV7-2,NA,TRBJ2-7,TGTGCCAGCAGCGTCGATCGGAGCGAGCAGTACTTC,CASSVDRSEQYF
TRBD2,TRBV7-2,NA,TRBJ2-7,TGTGCCAGCAGCCTAACGGGACTAGCTCGCGAGCAGTACTTC,CASSLTGLAREQYF
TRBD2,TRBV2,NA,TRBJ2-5,TGTGCCAGCAGTCAAAAGGGACTAGCGGGAGAGGAGACCCAGTACTTC,CASSQKGLAGEETQYF
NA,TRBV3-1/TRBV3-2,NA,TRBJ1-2,TGTGCCAGCAGCCAAGGGGGGGGTCGCACTGGCTACACCTTC,CASSQGGGRTGYTF
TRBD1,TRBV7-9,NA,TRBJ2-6,TGTGCCAGCAGCCGTTCCGGGACAGGGGGTTCTGGGGCCAACGTCCTGACTTTC,CASSRSGTGGSGANVLTF
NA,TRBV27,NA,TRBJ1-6,TGTGCCAGCAGTTTGGGGAGCTCCTATAATTCACCCCTCCACTTT,CASSLGSSYNSPLHF
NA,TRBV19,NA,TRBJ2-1,TGTGCCAGTAGTACCTATAATACCTACAATGAGCAGTTCTTC,CASSTYNTYNEQFF
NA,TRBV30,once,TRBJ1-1,TGTGCCTGGACCGTAGACAGGAACACTGAAGCTTTCTTT,CAWTVDRNTEAFF
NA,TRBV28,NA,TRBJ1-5,TGTGCCAGCAGTTTAATAGCGACTGGACAGCCCCAGCATTTT,CASSLIATGQPQHF
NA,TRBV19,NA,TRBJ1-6,TGTGCCAGTAGTGCCCAAGGGGCTTCACCCCTCCACTTT,CASSAQGASPLHF
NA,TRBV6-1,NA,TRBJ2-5,TGTGCCAGCAGTGAGTCGGGGGTCCGAGAGACCCAGTACTTC,CASSESGVRETQYF
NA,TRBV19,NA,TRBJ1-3,TGTGCCAGCGACTCTACAGGGTATGGTTCTGGAAACACCATATATTTT,CASDSTGYGSGNTIYF
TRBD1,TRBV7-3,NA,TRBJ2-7,TGTGCCAGCAGCCTAGGGACAGTGGGCGAGCAGTACTTC,CASSLGTVGEQYF
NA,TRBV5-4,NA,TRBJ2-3,TGTGCCAGCAGCTTCGAAGCCGGAGATACGCAGTATTTT,CASSFEAGDTQYF
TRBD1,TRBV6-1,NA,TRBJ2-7,TGTGCCAGCACCACTAAACAGGGGTTCTACGAGCAGTACTTC,CASTTKQGFYEQYF
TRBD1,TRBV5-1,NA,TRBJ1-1,TGCGCCAGCAGCTTGATGGGACAGGGGATAGGGAACACTGAAGCTTTCTTT,CASSLMGQGIGNTEAFF
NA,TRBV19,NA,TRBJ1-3,TGTGCCAGTAGCTATACCAGGCAGCCAAGCTCTGGAAACACCATATATTTT,CASSYTRQPSSGNTIYF
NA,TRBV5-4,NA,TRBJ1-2,TGTGCCAGCAGCTTTCACAGTTCCTATGGCTACACCTTC,CASSFHSSYGYTF
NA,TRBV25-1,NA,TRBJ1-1,TGTGCCAGCAGTGAAGTCAGGGTGGAAACTGAAGCTTTCTTT,CASSEVRVETEAFF
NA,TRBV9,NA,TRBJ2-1,TGTGCCAGCAGCGTAACCTCAGGATACAATGAGCAGTTCTTC,CASSVTSGYNEQFF
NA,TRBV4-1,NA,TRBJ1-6,TGCGCCAGCAGCCAGGCGATGATGAGAGGCTCACCCCTCCACTTT,CASSQAMMRGSPLHF
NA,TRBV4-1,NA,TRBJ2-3,TGCGCCAGCAGCCCAGGGGGAGCGGGGGAAGGTGTAGATACGCAGTATTTT,CASSPGGAGEGVDTQYF
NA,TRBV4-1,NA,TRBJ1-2,TGCGCCAGCAGCCGGAGCGCGGACGGGACTCTCTATGGCTACACCTTC,CASSRSADGTLYGYTF
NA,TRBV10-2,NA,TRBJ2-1,TGCGCCAGCAGTGAAGGGGGTGAGCAGTTCTTC,CASSEGGEQFF
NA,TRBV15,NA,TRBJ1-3,TGTGCCACCAGCAGAGGAGGGTCTGGAAACACCATATATTTT,CATSRGGSGNTIYF
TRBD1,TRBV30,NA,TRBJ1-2,TGTGCCTGGAGTGGGGCAGGGGGCTATGGCTACACCTTC,CAWSGAGGYGYTF
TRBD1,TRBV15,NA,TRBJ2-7,TGTGCCACCAGCGCTCGGGACAGAAGAGAGCAGTACTTC,CATSARDRREQYF
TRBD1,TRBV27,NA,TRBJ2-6,TGTGCCAGCAGGGACAGGGGGACGAGTTACTCTGGGGCCAACGTCCTGACTTTC,CASRDRGTSYSGANVLTF
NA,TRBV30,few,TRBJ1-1,TGTGCCTGGAGTAGTGGGCAGGGCGGCACTGAAGCTTTCTTT,CAWSSGQGGTEAFF
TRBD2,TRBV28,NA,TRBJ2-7,TGTGCCAGCAGTTTTACTAGCGGGAGGGAGCAGTACTTC,CASSFTSGREQYF
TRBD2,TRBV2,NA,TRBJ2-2,TGTGCCAGCAGTGAAGGAGCGGGAGGGCTCCACGGGGAGCTGTTTTTT,CASSEGAGGLHGELFF
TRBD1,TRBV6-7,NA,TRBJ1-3,TGTGCCACCCAGCGTGGCCCCACAGGGGACTTCTCTGGAAACACCATATATTTT,CATQRGPTGDFSGNTIYF
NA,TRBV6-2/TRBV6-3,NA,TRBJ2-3,TGTGCCAGCAGCGGCAGACTCGGGGAGAGCACAGATACGCAGTATTTT,CASSGRLGESTDTQYF
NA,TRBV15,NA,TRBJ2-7,TGTGCCACCAGCAGAGGACCCTCCCAGGGGGGCTACGAGCAGTACTTC,CATSRGPSQGGYEQYF
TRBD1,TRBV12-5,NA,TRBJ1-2,TGTGCTAGTGGTCCCGGGACAGGGTTTGGCTACACCTTC,CASGPGTGFGYTF
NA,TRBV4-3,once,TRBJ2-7,TGCGCCAGCAGCCAAGATAGAACGAGCTCCTACGAGCAGTACTTC,CASSQDRTSSYEQYF
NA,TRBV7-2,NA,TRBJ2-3,TGTGCCAGCAGCTTCAACACAGATACGCAGTATTTT,CASSFNTDTQYF
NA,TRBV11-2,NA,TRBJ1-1,TGTGCCAGCAGCCGTCCCGCCCGGGGCACTGAAGCTTTCTTT,CASSRPARGTEAFF
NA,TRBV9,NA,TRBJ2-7,TGTGCCAGCAGCCTCCGGGGAGGGGGATACGAGCAGTACTTC,CASSLRGGGYEQYF
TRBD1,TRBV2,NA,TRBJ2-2,TGTGCCAGCACCGACAGGGGCAGGACCGGGGAGCTGTTTTTT,CASTDRGRTGELFF
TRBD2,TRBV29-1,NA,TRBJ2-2,TGCAGCGCGGGGGGACTAGCGGGGATTGTTAACACCGGGGAGCTGTTTTTT,CSAGGLAGIVNTGELFF
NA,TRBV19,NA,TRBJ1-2,TGTGCCAGTAGTATCAGAGCCCAGTTTCGGGAAGGCTACACCTTC,CASSIRAQFREGYTF
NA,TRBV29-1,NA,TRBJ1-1,TGCAGCGTTGGGGGCCACACTGAAGCTTTCTTT,CSVGGHTEAFF
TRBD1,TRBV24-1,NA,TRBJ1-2,TGTGCCACCAGTGATTCCGGACAGGGCCACTATGGCTACACCTTC,CATSDSGQGHYGYTF
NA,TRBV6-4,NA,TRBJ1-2,TGTGCCAGCAGTGAAAGAGGTCATGGGGAGTATGGCTACACCTTC,CASSERGHGEYGYTF
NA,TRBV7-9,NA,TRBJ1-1,TGTGCCAGCAGCTTAGGGACAGATGAAGCTTTCTTT,CASSLGTDEAFF
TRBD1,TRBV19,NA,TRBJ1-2,TGTGCCAGTAGTCCCCATTCGGACAGGGGGAGCTATGGCTACACCTTC,CASSPHSDRGSYGYTF
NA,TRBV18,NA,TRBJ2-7,TGTGCCAGCTCACCACAAGGGCCAGGAGGGGAGCAGTACTTC,CASSPQGPGGEQYF
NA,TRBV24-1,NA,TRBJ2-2,TGTGCCACCAGTTCAGGACAGGGGGAGCTGTTTTTT,CATSSGQGELFF
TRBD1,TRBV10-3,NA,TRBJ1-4,TGTGCCATCAGTGAGGGGCAGGGGGCTGTTAATGAAAAACTGTTTTTT,CAISEGQGAVNEKLFF